This T cell receptor beta chain appears in the sequencing data of a study of blood T cell repertoires in COVID-19. Sequencing was performed with immunoSEQ multiplex PCR; in TCRdb, only in-frame clones are kept and a portion is missing. Here the sample spans 100,000 to 130,000 clones, 88% being singletons. V was pared by 4 bases and J by 4 bases, with 3 bases of the junction left unmatched. Germline values: CDR1 SEHNR, CDR2 FQNEAQ (reference sequence). CDR3 length equals 14 residues. The origin of this receptor is a human donor in a cohort sampled during active COVID-19. The sequenced material came from peripheral blood. The chain joins TRBV7-9 to TRBJ2-5; TRBD1 matches 10 bases. The CDR3 reads CASSSRDRGETQYF. Here the CDR3 DNA reads TGTGCCAGCAGCTCGCGGGACAGGGGAGAGACCCAGTACTTC. Looking up the rest from reference TRBV7-9 and TRBJ2-5 gives the full variable domain: DTGVSQNPRHKITKRGQNVTFRCDPISEHNRLYWYRQTLGQGPEFLTYFQNEAQLEKSRLLSDRFSAERPKGSFSTLEIQRTEQGDSAMYLCASSSRDRGETQYFGPGTRLLVL.